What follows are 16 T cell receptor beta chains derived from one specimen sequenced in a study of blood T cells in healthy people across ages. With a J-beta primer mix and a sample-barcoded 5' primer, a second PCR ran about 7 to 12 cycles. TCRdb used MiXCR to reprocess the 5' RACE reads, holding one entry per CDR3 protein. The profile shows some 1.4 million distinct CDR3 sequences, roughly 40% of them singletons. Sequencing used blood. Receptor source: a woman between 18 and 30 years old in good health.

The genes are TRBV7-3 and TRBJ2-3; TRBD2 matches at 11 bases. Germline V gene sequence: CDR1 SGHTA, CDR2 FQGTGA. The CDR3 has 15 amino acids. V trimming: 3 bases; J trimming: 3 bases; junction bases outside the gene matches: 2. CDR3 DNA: TGTGCCAGCAGCTTTAGCGGGGGGGAAACAGATACGCAGTATTTT. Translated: CASSFSGGETDTQYF. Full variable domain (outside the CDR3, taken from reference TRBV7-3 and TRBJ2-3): GAGVSQTPSNKVTEKGKYVELRCDPISGHTALYWYRQSLGQGPEFLIYFQGTGAADDSGLPNDRFFAVRPEGSVSTLKIQRTERGDSAVYLCASSFSGGETDTQYFGPGTRLTVL.

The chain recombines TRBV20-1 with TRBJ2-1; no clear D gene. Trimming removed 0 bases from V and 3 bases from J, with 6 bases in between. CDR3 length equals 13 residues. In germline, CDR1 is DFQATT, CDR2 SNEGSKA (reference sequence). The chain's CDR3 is CSARDYDYNEQFF. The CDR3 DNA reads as TGCAGTGCTAGAGATTACGACTACAATGAGCAGTTCTTC.

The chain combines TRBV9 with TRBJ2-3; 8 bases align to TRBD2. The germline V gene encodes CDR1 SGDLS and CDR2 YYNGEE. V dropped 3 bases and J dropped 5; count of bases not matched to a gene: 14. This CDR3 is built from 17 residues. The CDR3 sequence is CASSGGAGLAFEDTQYF. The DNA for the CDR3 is TGTGCCAGCAGCGGCGGAGCCGGACTAGCCTTCGAAGATACGCAGTATTTT.

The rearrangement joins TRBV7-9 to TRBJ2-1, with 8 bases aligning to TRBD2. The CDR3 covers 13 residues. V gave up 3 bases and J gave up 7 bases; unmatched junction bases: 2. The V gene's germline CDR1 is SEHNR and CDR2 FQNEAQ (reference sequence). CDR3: CASSFSGTNEQFF. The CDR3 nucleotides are TGTGCCAGCAGCTTTAGCGGGACTAATGAGCAGTTCTTC.

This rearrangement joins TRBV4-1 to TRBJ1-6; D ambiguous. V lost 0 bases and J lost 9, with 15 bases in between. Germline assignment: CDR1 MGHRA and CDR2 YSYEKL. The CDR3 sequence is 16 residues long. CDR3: CASSQDSQIMSSPLHF. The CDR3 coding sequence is TGCGCCAGCAGCCAAGATAGTCAAATCATGAGTTCACCCCTCCACTTT.

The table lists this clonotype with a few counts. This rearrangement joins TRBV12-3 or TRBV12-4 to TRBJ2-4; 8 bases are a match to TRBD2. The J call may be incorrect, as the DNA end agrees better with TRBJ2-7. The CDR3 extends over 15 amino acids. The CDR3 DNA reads TGTGCCAGCAGTCGTAGGGGGACTAGTTTCCACGAGCAGTACTTC. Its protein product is CASSRRGTSFHEQYF.

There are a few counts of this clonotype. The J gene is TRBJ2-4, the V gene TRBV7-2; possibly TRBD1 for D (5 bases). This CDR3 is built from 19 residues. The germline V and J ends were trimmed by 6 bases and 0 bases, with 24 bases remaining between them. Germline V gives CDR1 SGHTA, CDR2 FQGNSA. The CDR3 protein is CASRAKGVGQTLAKNIQYF. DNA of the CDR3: TGTGCCAGCAGAGCAAAGGGCGTGGGGCAGACCCTAGCCAAAAACATTCAGTACTTC. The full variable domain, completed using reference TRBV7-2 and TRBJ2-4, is GAGVSQSPSNKVTEKGKDVELRCDPISGHTALYWYRQSLGQGLEFLIYFQGNSAPDKSGLPSDRFSAERTGGSVSTLTIQRTQQEDSAVYLCASRAKGVGQTLAKNIQYFGAGTRLSVL.

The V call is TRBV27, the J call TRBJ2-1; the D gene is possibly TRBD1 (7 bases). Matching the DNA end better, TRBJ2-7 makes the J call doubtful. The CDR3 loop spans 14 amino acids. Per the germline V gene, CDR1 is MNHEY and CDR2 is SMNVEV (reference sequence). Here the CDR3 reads CASSKSGGYNEQYF. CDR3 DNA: TGTGCCAGCAGTAAGTCAGGGGGGTACAATGAGCAGTACTTC.

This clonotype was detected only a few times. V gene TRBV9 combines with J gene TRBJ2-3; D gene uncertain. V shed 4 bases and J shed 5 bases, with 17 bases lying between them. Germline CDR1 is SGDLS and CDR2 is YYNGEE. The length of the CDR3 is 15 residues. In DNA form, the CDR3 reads TGTGCCAGCAGCCTCACCCCCAGCTCTGGAGATACGCAGTATTTT. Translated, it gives CASSLTPSSGDTQYF.

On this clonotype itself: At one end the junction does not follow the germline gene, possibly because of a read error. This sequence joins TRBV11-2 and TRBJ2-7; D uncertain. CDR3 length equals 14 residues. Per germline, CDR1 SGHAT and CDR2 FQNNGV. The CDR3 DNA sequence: TGTGTCAGCAGCTTCCCCGGGTCCTCCTACGAGCAGTACTTC. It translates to CVSSFPGSSYEQYF.

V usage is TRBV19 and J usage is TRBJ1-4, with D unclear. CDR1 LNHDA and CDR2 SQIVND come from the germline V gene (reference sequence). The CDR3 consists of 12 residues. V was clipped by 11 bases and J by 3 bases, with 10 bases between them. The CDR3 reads CAGRAANEKLFF. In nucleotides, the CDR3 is TGTGCCGGGCGCGCAGCTAATGAAAAACTGTTTTTT.

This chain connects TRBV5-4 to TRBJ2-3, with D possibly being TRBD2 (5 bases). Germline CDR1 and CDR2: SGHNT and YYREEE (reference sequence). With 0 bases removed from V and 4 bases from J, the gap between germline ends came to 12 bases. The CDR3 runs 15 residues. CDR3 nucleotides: TGTGCCAGCAGCTTGGCGGGAAGACACTCAGATACGCAGTATTTT. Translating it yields CASSLAGRHSDTQYF.

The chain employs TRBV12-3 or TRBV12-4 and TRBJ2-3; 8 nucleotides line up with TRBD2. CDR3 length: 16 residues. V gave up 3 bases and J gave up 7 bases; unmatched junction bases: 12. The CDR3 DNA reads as TGTGCCAGCAGTTTGAGTAGCGGGGTCGTCGCATATACGCAGTATTTT. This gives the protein CASSLSSGVVAYTQYF.

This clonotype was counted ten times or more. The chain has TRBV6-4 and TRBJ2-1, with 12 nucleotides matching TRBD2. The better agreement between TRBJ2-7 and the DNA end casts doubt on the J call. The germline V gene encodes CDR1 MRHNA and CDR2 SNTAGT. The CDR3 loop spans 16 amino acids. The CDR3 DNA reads TGTGCCAGCAGTGACTCCGGACTAGCGGGGTACAATGAGCAGTACTTC. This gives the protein CASSDSGLAGYNEQYF.

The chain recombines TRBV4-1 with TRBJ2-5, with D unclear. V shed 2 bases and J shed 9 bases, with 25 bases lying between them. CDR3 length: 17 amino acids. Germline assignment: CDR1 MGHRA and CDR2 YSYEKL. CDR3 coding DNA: TGCGCCAGCAGCCAACTTGACCTCTTGCCCGGGTCGGGCCCCCAGTACTTC. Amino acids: CASSQLDLLPGSGPQYF.

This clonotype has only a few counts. The CDR3 reads CASSLGTSGPPEQYF. Written as DNA, the CDR3 is TGTGCCAGCAGCCTCGGGACTAGCGGACCTCCTGAGCAGTACTTC. The rearrangement links TRBV7-6 to TRBJ2-7; 11 nucleotides align to TRBD2. V trimming: 5 bases; J trimming: 7 bases; junction bases outside the gene matches: 10. Germline assignment: CDR1 SGHVS and CDR2 FNYEAQ. The length of the CDR3 is 15 residues.